The entry below gives a single T cell receptor (beta chain) sequence along with its context. Researchers made TCR cDNA using 5'RACE template switching, and this step added a universal primer site and UMIs. Via MiXCR, TCRdb re-called the 5' RACE reads, giving one row per CDR3 protein. Seen here are 500,000 to 650,000 distinct CDR3 sequences, around 12% observed once, and the top ten hold about 15%. The record originates from a study of T cells after yellow fever vaccination. The ends lost 2 bases at V and 5 bases at J; junction bases unmatched: 6. CDR3 length: 16 residues. Germline CDR1 and CDR2: KGHSH and LQKENI.

The specimen was PBMCs, collected on the day of the yellow fever booster vaccination. This chain joins TRBV18 and TRBJ1-2; 12 bases map to TRBD1. The sequence was obtained from a man aged 25-40 years who received the YFV17D yellow fever vaccine. The CDR3 DNA reads TGTGCCAGCTCACCAGATGGGACAGGGGGCTGGTATGGCTACACCTTC. This gives the protein CASSPDGTGGWYGYTF.